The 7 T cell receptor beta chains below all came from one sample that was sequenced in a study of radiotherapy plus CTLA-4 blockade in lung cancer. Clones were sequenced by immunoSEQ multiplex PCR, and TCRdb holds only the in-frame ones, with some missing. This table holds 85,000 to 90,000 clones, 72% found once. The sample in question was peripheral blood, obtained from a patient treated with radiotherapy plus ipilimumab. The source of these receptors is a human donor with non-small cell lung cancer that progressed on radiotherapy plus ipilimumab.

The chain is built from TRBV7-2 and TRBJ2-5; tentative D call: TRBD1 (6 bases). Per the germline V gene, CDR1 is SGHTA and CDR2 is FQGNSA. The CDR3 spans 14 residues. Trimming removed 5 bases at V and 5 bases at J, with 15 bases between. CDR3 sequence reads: CASSAAGVGETQYF. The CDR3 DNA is TGTGCCAGCAGCGCCGCAGGGGTGGGGGAGACCCAGTACTTC.

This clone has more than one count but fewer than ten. CDR3 loop: CASSSRWGGREAEEQFF. The CDR3, as DNA: TGTGCCAGCAGCTCCCGATGGGGAGGGCGGGAGGCGGAAGAGCAGTTCTTC. This sequence joins TRBV11-2 and TRBJ2-1; 8 bases line up with TRBD2. The CDR3 runs 17 residues. V shed 4 bases, J shed 10 bases, and the junction held 18 bases outside the gene matches. The germline gives CDR1 SGHAT, CDR2 FQNNGV.

For the CDR3, the DNA is TGTGCCAGCAGCTCCGCGGGGTGGCAAGAGACCCAGTACTTC. Protein sequence: CASSSAGWQETQYF. The V gene is TRBV5-6, the J gene TRBJ2-5, with TRBD2 as a possible D gene (6 bases). From germline, CDR1 is SGHDT and CDR2 YYEEEE. The CDR3 contains 14 residues. V lost 3 bases and J 2 bases, leaving 11 bases between the germline ends.

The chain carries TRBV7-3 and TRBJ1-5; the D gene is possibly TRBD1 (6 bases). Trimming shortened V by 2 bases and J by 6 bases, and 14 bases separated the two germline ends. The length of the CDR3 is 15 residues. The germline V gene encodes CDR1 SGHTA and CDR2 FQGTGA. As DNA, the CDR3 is TGTGCCAGCAGCTTATCGGGGGGCGCGGGTCAGCCCCAGCATTTT. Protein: CASSLSGGAGQPQHF.

The CDR3 region has the DNA TGTGCCAGCAGCGTAGGAACAGGCTCCTACAATGAGCAGTTCTTC. It translates to CASSVGTGSYNEQFF. This chain uses TRBV9 with TRBJ2-1; D might be TRBD1 (5 bases). Germline-derived CDR1 and CDR2 are SGDLS and YYNGEE. Trimming left V 0 bases short and J 0 bases short, with 7 bases between. The CDR3 totals 15 residues.

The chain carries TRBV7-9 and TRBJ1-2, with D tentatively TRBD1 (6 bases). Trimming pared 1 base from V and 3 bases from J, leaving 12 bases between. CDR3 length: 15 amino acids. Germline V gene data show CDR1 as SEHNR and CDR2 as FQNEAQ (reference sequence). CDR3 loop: CASSLDSGGDYGYTF. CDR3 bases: TGTGCCAGCAGCTTAGATTCCGGGGGCGACTATGGCTACACCTTC. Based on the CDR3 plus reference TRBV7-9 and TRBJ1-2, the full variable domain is DTGVSQNPRHKITKRGQNVTFRCDPISEHNRLYWYRQTLGQGPEFLTYFQNEAQLEKSRLLSDRFSAERPKGSFSTLEIQRTEQGDSAMYLCASSLDSGGDYGYTFGSGTRLTVV.

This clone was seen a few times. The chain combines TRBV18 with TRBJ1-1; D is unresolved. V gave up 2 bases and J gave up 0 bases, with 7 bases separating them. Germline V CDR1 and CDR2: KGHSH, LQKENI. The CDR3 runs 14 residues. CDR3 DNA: TGTGCCAGCTCACCAAGGGAGGTGAACACTGAAGCTTTCTTT. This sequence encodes CASSPREVNTEAFF.